The rows below give T cell receptor beta chains drawn from one sample of a study of T-cell memory formation after mild COVID-19. TCRdb ran MiXCR on the 5' RACE reads and lists one entry per CDR3 protein. The repertoire has roughly 250,000 distinct CDR3 sequences, 16% of them found once; the top ten carry under 25%. The sample consisted of PBMCs or a T cell subset sorted from them (not recorded which). These receptors were obtained from a man between 18 and 29 years old who had mild COVID-19 (a few samples of this study predate the infection). Cell type and time point are not known. Both conserved end residues are part of each CDR3. The D gene is left open where the match is weak. Size tells how often a clone was seen (once, few, many) or the class of an expanded clone, and some rows leave it out.

size: few
D: TRBD1
J: TRBJ1-6
V: TRBV7-9
DNA: TGTGCCAGCAGCCCGGGACAGGGGGCGAGTTCACCCCTCCACTTT
CDR3: CASSPGQGASSPLHF

size: NA
D: NA
J: TRBJ1-1
V: TRBV4-2
DNA: TGTGCCAGCAGCCCGCTTAACTTCGCTGAAGCTTTCTTT
CDR3: CASSPLNFAEAFF

size: few
D: TRBD2
J: TRBJ2-3
V: TRBV5-1
DNA: TGCGCCAGCAGCTTGTCGCGCCACACTAGCGGGGGGATCACAGATACGCAGTATTTT
CDR3: CASSLSRHTSGGITDTQYF

size: NA
D: NA
J: TRBJ1-2
V: TRBV24-1
DNA: TGTGCCACCAGTGACGAGACAGCCTTCTATGGCTACACCTTC
CDR3: CATSDETAFYGYTF

size: few
D: NA
J: TRBJ1-2
V: TRBV28
DNA: TGTGCCAGCAGTGCCTCCAGGGGCGGTATCTATGGCTACACCTTC
CDR3: CASSASRGGIYGYTF

size: few
D: TRBD1
J: TRBJ1-6
V: TRBV4-3
DNA: TGCGCCAGCAGCCAAGACAGGGACAGGGAGGTGGATTCACCCCTCCACTTT
CDR3: CASSQDRDREVDSPLHF

size: NA
D: NA
J: TRBJ1-1
V: TRBV4-3
DNA: TGCGCCAGCAGCCAAGTCGAATTCCGCGGGAGTGGGCCGAACACTGAAGCTTTCTTT
CDR3: CASSQVEFRGSGPNTEAFF

size: NA
D: TRBD1
J: TRBJ1-2
V: TRBV6-1
DNA: TGTGCCAGCCGGGGACAGGGGGCACTCTCCTATGGCTACGCCTTC
CDR3: CASRGQGALSYGYAF

size: NA
D: TRBD2
J: TRBJ2-5
V: TRBV7-2
DNA: TGTGCCAGCAGCTTACTAGCGGGGGGGTCGGAGACCCAGTACTTC
CDR3: CASSLLAGGSETQYF

size: NA
D: TRBD1
J: TRBJ2-2
V: TRBV28
DNA: TGTGCCAGCAGGGCCGGACAGGGGGCGCTTGGGGAGCTGTTTTTT
CDR3: CASRAGQGALGELFF

size: NA
D: NA
J: TRBJ2-7
V: TRBV6-2/TRBV6-3
DNA: TGTGCCAGCATCGGTCACAGCACCTACGAGCAGTACTTC
CDR3: CASIGHSTYEQYF

size: NA
D: NA
J: TRBJ1-6
V: TRBV5-6
DNA: TGTGCCAGCAGCTCCACGCGACAGGCGACGCGTTCACCCCTCCACTTT
CDR3: CASSSTRQATRSPLHF

size: many
D: TRBD1
J: TRBJ2-2
V: TRBV7-2
DNA: TGTGCCAGCAGCTCGAGGACAGGCACCGGGGAGCTGTTTTTT
CDR3: CASSSRTGTGELFF

size: NA
D: TRBD1
J: TRBJ2-3
V: TRBV7-9
DNA: TGTGCCAGCAGCGGCCGGGACAGAAGGAACGCAGATACGCAGTATTTT
CDR3: CASSGRDRRNADTQYF

size: NA
D: NA
J: TRBJ1-1
V: TRBV11-2
DNA: TGTGCCAGCAGCTCGTTCGCGGCGGACACTGAAGCTTTCTTT
CDR3: CASSSFAADTEAFF

size: few
D: NA
J: TRBJ2-2
V: TRBV12-3/TRBV12-4
DNA: TGTGCCAGCAGACCGGGTCACACCGGGGAGCTGTTTTTT
CDR3: CASRPGHTGELFF

size: many
D: NA
J: TRBJ2-3
V: TRBV20-1
DNA: TGCAGTGCCGCTACCCCCGGGGACGTCACAGATACGCAGTATTTT
CDR3: CSAATPGDVTDTQYF

size: NA
D: TRBD1
J: TRBJ1-1
V: TRBV5-1
DNA: TGCGCCAGCAGCTCCGGACAGGGACAGGCGAGCACTGAAGCTTTCTTT
CDR3: CASSSGQGQASTEAFF

size: NA
D: NA
J: TRBJ1-2
V: TRBV12-3/TRBV12-4
DNA: TGTGCCAGCAGGGAACAGGATAACTATGGCTACACCTTC
CDR3: CASREQDNYGYTF

size: NA
D: NA
J: TRBJ2-7
V: TRBV5-1
DNA: TGCGCCAGCAGCTGGGGGGGACAGTCCTACGAGCAGTACTTC
CDR3: CASSWGGQSYEQYF

size: NA
D: NA
J: TRBJ1-2
V: TRBV6-6
DNA: TGTGCCAGCATGACATCTAACTATGGCTACACCTTC
CDR3: CASMTSNYGYTF

size: few
D: NA
J: TRBJ2-3
V: TRBV20-1
DNA: TGCAGTGCTTACGAAGGCCGTACGCAGTATTTT
CDR3: CSAYEGRTQYF

size: NA
D: NA
J: TRBJ1-5
V: TRBV6-5
DNA: TGTGCCAGCAGTTACGCCCAGATCAATCAGCCCCAGCATTTT
CDR3: CASSYAQINQPQHF

size: few
D: NA
J: TRBJ2-1
V: TRBV12-3/TRBV12-4
DNA: TGTGCCAGTATACAGGGCAATGAGCAGTTCTTC
CDR3: CASIQGNEQFF

size: NA
D: NA
J: TRBJ1-5
V: TRBV6-4
DNA: TGTGCCAGCAGCCTAACCCAGAATCAGCCCCAGCATTTT
CDR3: CASSLTQNQPQHF

size: NA
D: NA
J: TRBJ2-6
V: TRBV21-1
DNA: TGTGCCAGCTTTCCTAAGGACAGCCCCTCCTCTGTGGCCAACGTCCTGACTTTC
CDR3: CASFPKDSPSSVANVLTF

size: few
D: TRBD1
J: TRBJ2-7
V: TRBV3-1
DNA: TGTGCCAGCAGCCAACAAACAGGGGGGCTGCAGTACTTC
CDR3: CASSQQTGGLQYF

size: few
D: NA
J: TRBJ2-7
V: TRBV11-2
DNA: TGTGCCAGCAGCTTGCGAGAAAGCTCCTACGAGCAGTACTTC
CDR3: CASSLRESSYEQYF

size: many
D: NA
J: TRBJ2-2
V: TRBV12-3/TRBV12-4
DNA: TGTGCCAGCAGTTTAAGCCGGGCCGGGGAGCTGTTTTTT
CDR3: CASSLSRAGELFF

size: NA
D: NA
J: TRBJ1-4
V: TRBV20-1
DNA: TGCAGTGCTAGAGATTCTCTCGACATAGGAGAAAAACTGTTTTTT
CDR3: CSARDSLDIGEKLFF

size: few
D: TRBD1
J: TRBJ2-1
V: TRBV5-1
DNA: TGCGCCAGCAGCTTGTACCCAGGGGGCTATGAGCAGTTCTTC
CDR3: CASSLYPGGYEQFF

size: NA
D: NA
J: TRBJ2-2
V: TRBV6-4
DNA: TGTGCCAGCGGCAGAACTAACACCGGGGAGCTGTTTTTT
CDR3: CASGRTNTGELFF

size: many
D: NA
J: TRBJ1-5
V: TRBV20-1
DNA: TGCAGTGCTAGACCGGCCGGCCAGCCCCAGCATTTT
CDR3: CSARPAGQPQHF

size: NA
D: NA
J: TRBJ2-7
V: TRBV7-2
DNA: TGTGCCAGCAGACTTCCCGGACTTTACGAGCAGTACTTC
CDR3: CASRLPGLYEQYF

size: NA
D: TRBD2
J: TRBJ2-1
V: TRBV7-6
DNA: TGTGCCAGCAGCTTAGCGCCGGGTAGCGGGGGGGCGAGTGATGAGCAGTTCTTC
CDR3: CASSLAPGSGGASDEQFF

size: NA
D: NA
J: TRBJ2-2
V: TRBV19
DNA: TGTGCCAGTAGCGCTCAAAACACCGGGGAGCTGTTTTTT
CDR3: CASSAQNTGELFF

size: few
D: NA
J: TRBJ2-3
V: TRBV7-2
DNA: TGTGCCAGCAGCTTCCAGGGAATGGATACGCAGTATTTT
CDR3: CASSFQGMDTQYF

size: NA
D: NA
J: TRBJ2-5
V: TRBV7-9
DNA: TGTGCCAGCAGCCCACCCGATAGAGGGACCCAGTACTTC
CDR3: CASSPPDRGTQYF

size: few
D: NA
J: TRBJ1-2
V: TRBV7-8
DNA: TGTGCCAGCAGCTTAGAACCCTCCGACAGCTATGGCTACACCTTC
CDR3: CASSLEPSDSYGYTF

size: few
D: NA
J: TRBJ1-5
V: TRBV10-2
DNA: TGCGCCAGCAGTGAGGGGGCTCGGCCCCAGCATTTT
CDR3: CASSEGARPQHF

size: NA
D: TRBD1
J: TRBJ1-1
V: TRBV7-9
DNA: TGTTCCAGCAGCTCTCCGGCAGGGGGACGGTACACTGAAGCTTTCTTT
CDR3: CSSSSPAGGRYTEAFF

size: many
D: NA
J: TRBJ2-3
V: TRBV3-2
DNA: TGTGCCACACTAGCGGGGATTAGCACAGATACGCAGTATTTT
CDR3: CATLAGISTDTQYF

size: NA
D: NA
J: TRBJ2-2
V: TRBV11-2
DNA: TGTGCCAGCAGTAGCCCGCGCACCGGGGAGCTGTTTTTT
CDR3: CASSSPRTGELFF

size: once
D: NA
J: TRBJ1-6
V: TRBV7-2
DNA: TGTGCCAGCAGCTTCGAGGGGGATTCACCCCTCCACTTT
CDR3: CASSFEGDSPLHF

size: NA
D: NA
J: TRBJ1-5
V: TRBV3-1
DNA: TGTGCCAGCAGCCAAGGTCAGGGGATCGGGCAGCCCCAGCATTTT
CDR3: CASSQGQGIGQPQHF

size: many
D: TRBD2
J: TRBJ2-1
V: TRBV3-1
DNA: TGTGCCAGCAGCCAACTAGCGGGGTCCTCCTACAATGAGCAGTTCTTC
CDR3: CASSQLAGSSYNEQFF

size: many
D: NA
J: TRBJ2-5
V: TRBV12-3/TRBV12-4
DNA: TGTGCCAGCAAAAAAGACAGCCAAGAGACCCAGTACTTC
CDR3: CASKKDSQETQYF

size: NA
D: NA
J: TRBJ1-5
V: TRBV5-6
DNA: TGTGCCAGCAGCCAACGGGACGGGTTCAATCAGCCCCAGCATTTT
CDR3: CASSQRDGFNQPQHF

size: NA
D: NA
J: TRBJ2-5
V: TRBV20-1
DNA: TGCAGTGCTAGGACAGACTCGAGCCAGTACTTC
CDR3: CSARTDSSQYF

size: NA
D: NA
J: TRBJ1-1
V: TRBV5-5
DNA: TGTGCCAGCAGCCCGGTCAGATTTAACACTGAAGCTTTCTTT
CDR3: CASSPVRFNTEAFF

size: few
D: NA
J: TRBJ2-7
V: TRBV27
DNA: TGTGCCAGCAGCCACCGTGGAGAGCAGTACTTC
CDR3: CASSHRGEQYF

size: NA
D: TRBD2
J: TRBJ2-5
V: TRBV29-1
DNA: TGCAGCGTCGGGGGGGGCTTCGGGCAAGAGACCCAGTACTTC
CDR3: CSVGGGFGQETQYF

size: few
D: TRBD2
J: TRBJ2-3
V: TRBV20-1
DNA: TGCAGTGCTCCTAGCGGGCGGAAGCCCACAGATACGCAGTATTTT
CDR3: CSAPSGRKPTDTQYF

size: few
D: TRBD1
J: TRBJ2-1
V: TRBV20-1
DNA: TGCAGTGCTAGAACCCCCCAGGGACAGGGGCGGTTCTTC
CDR3: CSARTPQGQGRFF

size: NA
D: NA
J: TRBJ1-1
V: TRBV27
DNA: TGTGCCAGCAGTTCCGGGGCTGGCACTGAAGCTTTCTTT
CDR3: CASSSGAGTEAFF